Shown below are 23 T cell receptor beta chains from a single sample sequenced in a study of metastatic and nonmetastatic thyroid tumors. Each patient came to thyroid surgery without any prior treatment (of any kind). TCRdb reprocessed the PCR reads via MiXCR. In the table there are about 15,000 clones, around 20% of which are singletons. Sequencing input: blood. The receptor source for this set is a female donor with papillary thyroid cancer or a benign thyroid nodule (not recorded which). Some clones in this sample may be carry-over from other donors' samples.

This clone has at least ten counts. This chain joins TRBV28 and TRBJ2-3; tentative D call: TRBD1 (5 bases). The V and J ends lost 6 bases and 4 bases respectively, with 20 bases between them. CDR3 length: 16 amino acids. Germline CDR1 reads MDHEN; CDR2 reads SYDVKM. CDR3 residues: CASSIRRTKSSDTQYF. DNA for the CDR3: TGTGCCAGCAGCATACGGCGGACAAAGTCGTCAGATACGCAGTATTTT.

Many counts were recorded for this clone. The V and J genes are TRBV4-1 and TRBJ1-5, with no clear D. Germline assignment: CDR1 MGHRA and CDR2 YSYEKL. The CDR3 length is 12 residues. The V gene lost 1 base and the J gene lost 8 bases, with 6 bases spanning the gap. CDR3 sequence reads: CASSQGREPQHF. CDR3 DNA sequence: TGCGCCAGCAGCCAAGGTCGGGAGCCCCAGCATTTT.

In its sample, this clone was seen many times. The V and J genes are TRBV18 and TRBJ1-6, with 8 positions matching TRBD1. The CDR3 has 16 residues. The germline CDR1 and CDR2 sequences are KGHSH and LQKENI. The V and J ends lost 3 bases and 6 bases, in that order; junction bases with no gene match: 7. The CDR3 loop reads CASSPQTGAFNSPLHF. In nucleotides, the CDR3 is TGTGCCAGCTCACCCCAGACAGGGGCTTTTAATTCACCCCTCCACTTT.

In this sample, this clone turned up many times. The chain employs TRBV5-1 and TRBJ2-1; D remains unclear. Germline values: CDR1 SGHRS, CDR2 YFSETQ. This CDR3 is 12 amino acids long. V gave up 7 bases and J gave up 0 bases, with 5 bases separating them. CDR3 sequence: CASASSYNEQFF. The CDR3 DNA follows: TGCGCCAGCGCTAGCTCCTACAATGAGCAGTTCTTC.

This chain joins TRBV6-1 and TRBJ1-5; D ambiguous. V lost 2 bases, J lost 4 bases, and 12 bases lay in between. Germline V gene sequence: CDR1 MNHNS, CDR2 SASEGT. This CDR3 contains 15 residues. The CDR3 DNA reads TGTGCCAGCAGTGAAACCCAAGACCCTAATCAGCCCCAGCATTTT. This gives the protein CASSETQDPNQPQHF.

The V and J genes are TRBV7-3 and TRBJ2-5; D is unclear. Trimming pared 5 bases from V and 4 bases from J, leaving 14 bases between. Germline CDR1 SGHTA, CDR2 FQGTGA. The CDR3 is made up of 14 amino acids. In nucleotides, the CDR3 is TGTGCCAGCAGCCCCGGCAGAGTCGTAGAGACCCAGTACTTC. Protein product: CASSPGRVVETQYF.

In its sample, this clone ranks as medium-sized. This rearrangement joins TRBV12-3 or TRBV12-4 to TRBJ2-7, with D perhaps matching TRBD2 (6 bases). The CDR3 extends over 12 amino acids. Trimming cost V 11 bases and J 7 bases, with 18 bases left between them. CDR3 residues: CASRGPGEEQYF. The CDR3 DNA reads TGTGCCTCCCGGGGTCCGGGGGAGGAGCAGTACTTC.

The V gene is TRBV20-1, the J gene TRBJ1-1, with D possibly TRBD1 on 6 matching bases. The CDR3 is made up of 13 amino acids. Looked up from germline, CDR1 is DFQATT and CDR2 is SNEGSKA (reference sequence). V was shortened by 3 bases and J by 0 bases, with 8 bases between the two germline ends. CDR3 DNA: TGCAGTGCTAGCGGACAGATGAACACTGAAGCTTTCTTT. Its protein product is CSASGQMNTEAFF.

The chain's CDR3 is CASSDGGLGTGTGELFF. CDR3 nucleotides: TGTGCCAGCAGTGACGGGGGACTAGGGACGGGCACCGGGGAGCTGTTTTTT. V usage is TRBV6-4 and J usage is TRBJ2-2, with TRBD2 matching over 8 bases. Per the germline V gene, CDR1 is MRHNA and CDR2 is SNTAGT. The CDR3 runs to 17 residues. Trimming removed 2 bases from V and 4 bases from J; junction bases left unmatched: 9.

Within the sample, this clone is medium-sized. The rearrangement links TRBV2 to TRBJ2-7, with 7 bases lining up with TRBD1. The CDR3 sequence is 14 residues long. The J segment lost 2 bases and the V segment lost 8 bases, leaving 9 bases of the junction unmatched. Germline V gives CDR1 SNHLY, CDR2 FYNNEI. CDR3 in amino acids: CASGGQTDPYEQYF. The CDR3 DNA reads as TGTGCCAGCGGGGGACAGACGGACCCCTACGAGCAGTACTTC.

This clone was recorded at least ten times. The CDR3 here is CAISVEQGAAEQYF. CDR3 sequence (DNA): TGTGCCATCAGTGTTGAACAGGGGGCCGCCGAGCAGTACTTC. This chain links TRBV10-3 with TRBJ2-7; TRBD1 aligns across 9 bases. Germline CDR1 is ENHRY and CDR2 is SYGVKD. The CDR3 contains 14 residues. V shed 4 bases, J shed 6 bases, and the junction held 7 bases outside the gene matches.

By proportion, this clone is medium-sized. The chain is built from TRBV12-3 or TRBV12-4 and TRBJ1-5, with D possibly being TRBD1 (5 bases). Between the trimmed V and J ends, which lost 5 bases and 6 bases, there was a span of 23 bases. There are 17 residues in the CDR3. CDR3 protein: CASSEGSGTLHGQPQHF. CDR3 DNA sequence: TGTGCCAGCAGTGAAGGGTCGGGGACTCTCCATGGTCAGCCCCAGCATTTT.

This clone was observed many times. The chain joins TRBV11-1 to TRBJ1-1, with no clear D. The V end lost 5 bases, the J end lost 3 bases, and 19 bases lay between the germline ends. The CDR3 is made up of 16 amino acids. The germline gives CDR1 SGHAT, CDR2 FQDESV (reference sequence). CDR3: CASSLSKLIVDTEAFF. As DNA, the CDR3 is TGTGCCAGCAGCCTGTCAAAACTGATCGTCGACACTGAAGCTTTCTTT.

A few counts support this clone. V is TRBV6-5 and J is TRBJ1-2, with D maybe TRBD1 (5 bases). CDR3 length: 14 residues. Trimming removed 0 bases at V and 4 bases at J, with 9 bases between. Germline CDR1 and CDR2: MNHEY and SVGAGI. CDR3 protein: CASSYSIDSYGYTF. The CDR3 DNA sequence: TGTGCCAGCAGTTACTCGATCGACAGCTATGGCTACACCTTC.

This clone appeared a single time. The J gene is TRBJ1-1, the V gene TRBV18; 8 bases align to TRBD1. V shed 2 bases, J shed 0 bases, and the junction held 5 bases outside the gene matches. Germline CDR1 and CDR2: KGHSH and LQKENI. The length of the CDR3 is 16 residues. The CDR3 region is CASSPGQGLMNTEAFF. Written as DNA, the CDR3 is TGTGCCAGCTCACCAGGACAGGGCCTAATGAACACTGAAGCTTTCTTT.

The rearrangement links TRBV4-1 to TRBJ2-6; 10 bases match TRBD1. Trimming removed 1 base from V and 2 bases from J; junction bases left unmatched: 2. Germline V gene sequence: CDR1 MGHRA, CDR2 YSYEKL. The CDR3 length is 17 residues. The CDR3 nucleotides read TGCGCCAGCAGCCAAGTGACAGGGGGCACTGGGGCCAACGTCCTGACTTTC. Translation gives CASSQVTGGTGANVLTF.

This chain connects TRBV6-4 to TRBJ2-1; 13 bases fit TRBD2. CDR1 is MRHNA and CDR2 is SNTAGT in the germline V gene. The CDR3 is 15 amino acids. The ends lost 0 bases at V and 8 bases at J; junction bases unmatched: 1. The CDR3 here is CASSDSTSGRHEQFF. The CDR3 DNA is TGTGCCAGCAGTGACTCGACTAGCGGGAGGCATGAGCAGTTCTTC.

The rearrangement uses TRBV4-2 and TRBJ2-1; no clear D. V was clipped by 1 base and J by 4 bases, with 8 bases between them. CDR3 length: 14 amino acids. CDR1 is LGHNA and CDR2 is YNFKEQ in the germline V gene. The CDR3 reads CASSQVGKYNEQFF. CDR3 DNA: TGTGCCAGCAGCCAAGTAGGCAAGTACAATGAGCAGTTCTTC.

Concerning this clone: One junction end does not reproduce the germline sequence, and a read error may be involved. V gene TRBV13 combines with J gene TRBJ2-7, with 9 bases matching TRBD2. The CDR3 has 16 residues. The germline V gene encodes CDR1 PRHDT and CDR2 FYEKMQ (reference sequence). CDR3 DNA: TGTGTCAGCAGCAGCCAGGGACTAGCTAGGGACTACGAGCAGTACTTC. As protein: CVSSSQGLARDYEQYF. The whole variable domain, filled in from reference TRBV13 and TRBJ2-7, reads AAGVIQSPRHLIKEKRETATLKCYPIPRHDTVYWYQQGPGQDPQFLISFYEKMQSDKGSIPDRFSAQQFSDYHSELNMSSLELGDSALYFCVSSSQGLARDYEQYFGPGTRLTVT.

This chain connects TRBV9 to TRBJ1-3; the D is unclear. The germline V gene has CDR1 SGDLS and CDR2 YYNGEE. V dropped 2 bases and J dropped 2 bases, with 14 bases sitting between them. There are 16 residues in the CDR3. CDR3 nucleotide sequence: TGTGCCAGCAGCGTCGATTCCGGGTCGACTGGAAACACCATATATTTT. As protein: CASSVDSGSTGNTIYF.

The table lists this clone with many counts. The rearrangement joins TRBV5-4 to TRBJ1-3; D remains ambiguous. The CDR3 is 14 residues long. V lost 5 bases and J lost 1, with 10 bases in between. CDR1 is SGHNT and CDR2 is YYREEE in the germline V gene (reference sequence). The CDR3 bases are TGTGCCAGCAGGGATGAGTTTTCTGGAAACACCATATATTTT. Translated, it gives CASRDEFSGNTIYF.

V usage is TRBV9 and J usage is TRBJ2-5; a weak D match, TRBD2 (5 bases). V lost 6 bases to trimming and J lost 2 bases, with 14 bases between them. Germline V gives CDR1 SGDLS, CDR2 YYNGEE. This CDR3 comprises 14 residues. The DNA of the CDR3 is TGTGCCAGCATCGCTGGACTGGCACAAGAGACCCAGTACTTC. It is translated as CASIAGLAQETQYF.

In this sample, this clone turned up a few times. This chain joins TRBV19 and TRBJ1-2, with a weak D call TRBD1 (5 bases). The length of the CDR3 is 13 residues. In germline, CDR1 is LNHDA, CDR2 SQIVND (reference sequence). Trimming shortened V by 3 bases and J by 13 bases, and 18 bases separated the two germline ends. CDR3: CASSMGPGGVCTF. The CDR3 nucleotides read TGTGCCAGTAGTATGGGGCCAGGTGGTGTCTGCACCTTC.